The table lists the clone carrying this T cell receptor beta chain with a few counts. The data derive from a study of relationships among human T cell subsets. TCR alpha and beta CDR3s were amplified from mRNA by semiquantitative ARM-PCR. In ARM-PCR, communal superprimers followed tagged nested gene-specific primers for exponential amplification. TCRdb processed the multiplex PCR reads anew with MiXCR; each CDR3 protein has one entry. The data show about 15,000 distinct CDR3 sequences, roughly 60% seen once. The length of the CDR3 is 15 residues. The V end was cut by 2 bases, the J end by 3 bases, with 11 bases between. The V gene's germline CDR1 is SGHNT and CDR2 YENEEA.

V gene TRBV11-3 combines with J gene TRBJ2-1; D may match TRBD1 or TRBD2 (5 bases each). Sequencing was carried out using total T cells sorted from blood. The TCR sequence derives from a man aged 35-49 years in good health. CDR3 region: CASSLTRTNYNEQFF. The CDR3 region has the DNA TGTGCCAGCAGCTTAACTAGGACAAACTACAATGAGCAGTTCTTC.